The following is a TCR beta chain sequence with its context. The entry originates in a study of shared clonotypes between healthy human individuals. At a deep level, the assay was run. Every subset's genomic DNA went evenly onto several immunoSEQ plates. Some clones are missing from TCRdb's copy, which holds only in-frame ones; the method was immunoSEQ multiplex PCR. The sample yields roughly 2 million clones, approximately 94% seen once. This receptor was taken from a man aged 18 to 30 in good health. The sample consisted of naive CD4+ T cells sorted from blood. Subset here: CD45RA+ positively selected.

CDR3: CASSFGEAREQYF. As DNA, the CDR3 is TGTGCCAGCAGCTTCGGGGAGGCGCGTGAGCAGTACTTC. This rearrangement joins TRBV7-8 to TRBJ2-7, with TRBD2 as a possible D gene (6 bases). Trimming removed 3 bases from V and 7 bases from J, with 13 bases in between. CDR3 length: 13 amino acids. Germline CDR1 SGHVS, CDR2 FQNEAQ.